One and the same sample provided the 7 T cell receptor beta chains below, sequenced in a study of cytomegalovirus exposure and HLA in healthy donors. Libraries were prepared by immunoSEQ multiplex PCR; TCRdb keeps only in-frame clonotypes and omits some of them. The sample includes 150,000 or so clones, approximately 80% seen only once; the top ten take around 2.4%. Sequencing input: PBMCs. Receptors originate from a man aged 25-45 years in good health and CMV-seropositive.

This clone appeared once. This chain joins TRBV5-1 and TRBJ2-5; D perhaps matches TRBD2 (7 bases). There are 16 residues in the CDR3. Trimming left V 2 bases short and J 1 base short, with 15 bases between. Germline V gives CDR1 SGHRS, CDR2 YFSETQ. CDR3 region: CASSLNGGDIQETQYF. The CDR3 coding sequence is TGCGCCAGCAGCTTAAATGGGGGGGACATCCAAGAGACCCAGTACTTC. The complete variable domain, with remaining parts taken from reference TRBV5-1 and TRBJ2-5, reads KAGVTQTPRYLIKTRGQQVTLSCSPISGHRSVSWYQQTPGQGLQFLFEYFSETQRNKGNFPGRFSGRQFSNSRSEMNVSTLELGDSALYLCASSLNGGDIQETQYFGPGTRLLVL.

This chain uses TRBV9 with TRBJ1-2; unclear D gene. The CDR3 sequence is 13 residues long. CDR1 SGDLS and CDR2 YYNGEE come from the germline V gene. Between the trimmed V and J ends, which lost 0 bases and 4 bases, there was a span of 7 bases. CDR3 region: CASSVGAGYGYTF. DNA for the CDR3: TGTGCCAGCAGCGTAGGGGCTGGCTATGGCTACACCTTC.

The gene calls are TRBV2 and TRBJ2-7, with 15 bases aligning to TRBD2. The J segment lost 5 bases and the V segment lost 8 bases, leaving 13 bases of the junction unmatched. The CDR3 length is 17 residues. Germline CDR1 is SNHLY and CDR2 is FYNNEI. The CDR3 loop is CASGGTSGGPLGNEQYF. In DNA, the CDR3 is TGTGCCAGCGGCGGGACTAGCGGGGGGCCCTTGGGAAACGAGCAGTACTTC.

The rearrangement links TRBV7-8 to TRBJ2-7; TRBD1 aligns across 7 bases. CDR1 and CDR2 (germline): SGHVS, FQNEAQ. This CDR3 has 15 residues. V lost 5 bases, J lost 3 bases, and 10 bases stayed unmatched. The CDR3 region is CASSQRGGAVYEQYF. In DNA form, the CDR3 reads TGTGCCAGCAGCCAAAGAGGGGGCGCCGTCTACGAGCAGTACTTC.

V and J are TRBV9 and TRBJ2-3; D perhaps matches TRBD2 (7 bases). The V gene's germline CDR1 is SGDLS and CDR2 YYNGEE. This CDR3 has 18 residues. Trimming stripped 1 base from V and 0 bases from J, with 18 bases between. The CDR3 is CASSVSGGLTSSTDTQYF. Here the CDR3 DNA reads TGTGCCAGCAGCGTATCCGGGGGGCTAACCTCTAGCACAGATACGCAGTATTTT.

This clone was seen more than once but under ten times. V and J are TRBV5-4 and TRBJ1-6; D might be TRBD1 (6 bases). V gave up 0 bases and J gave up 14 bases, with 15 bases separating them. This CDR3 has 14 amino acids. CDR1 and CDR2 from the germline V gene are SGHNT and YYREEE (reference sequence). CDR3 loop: CASSLVGQGNTLHF. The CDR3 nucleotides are TGTGCCAGCAGCTTGGTCGGGCAGGGGAACACCCTCCACTTT.

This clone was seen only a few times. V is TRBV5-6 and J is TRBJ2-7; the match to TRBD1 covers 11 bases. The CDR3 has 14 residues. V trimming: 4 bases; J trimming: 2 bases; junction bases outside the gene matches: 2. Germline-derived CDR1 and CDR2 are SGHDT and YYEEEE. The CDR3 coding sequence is TGTGCCAGCAGCCCGGGACAGGGGGCCTACGAGCAGTACTTC. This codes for CASSPGQGAYEQYF.